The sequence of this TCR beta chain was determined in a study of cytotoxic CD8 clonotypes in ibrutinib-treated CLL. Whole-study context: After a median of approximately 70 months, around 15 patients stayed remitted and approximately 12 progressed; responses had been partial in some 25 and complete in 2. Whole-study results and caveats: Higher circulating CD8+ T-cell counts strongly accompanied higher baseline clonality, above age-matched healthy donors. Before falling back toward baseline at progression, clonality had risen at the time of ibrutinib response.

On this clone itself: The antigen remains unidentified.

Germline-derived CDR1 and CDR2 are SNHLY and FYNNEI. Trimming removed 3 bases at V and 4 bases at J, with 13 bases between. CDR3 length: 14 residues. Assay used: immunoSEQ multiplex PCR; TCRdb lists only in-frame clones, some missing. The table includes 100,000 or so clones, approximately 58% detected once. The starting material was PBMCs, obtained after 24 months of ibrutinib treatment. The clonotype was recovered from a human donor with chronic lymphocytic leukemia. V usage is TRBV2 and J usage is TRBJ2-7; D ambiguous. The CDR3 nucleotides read TGTGCCAGCAGTGACGTAGGGCAGGAGTACGAGCAGTACTTC. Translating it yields CASSDVGQEYEQYF.